This T cell receptor beta chain was identified during a study of blood T cell repertoires in COVID-19. On the study more broadly: Both acute and convalescent COVID-19 samples were obtained from the United States, Italy and Spain.

Only in-frame clones appear in the TCRdb table, and some are missing; sequencing was by immunoSEQ multiplex PCR. The data contain around 40,000 clones, approximately 91% of them singletons. The CDR3 loop spans 13 amino acids. V was pared by 5 bases and J by 9 bases, with 14 bases between. Germline CDR1 and CDR2: SEHNR and FQNEAQ (reference sequence). V gene TRBV7-9 combines with J gene TRBJ2-1, with D possibly being TRBD2 (5 bases). The sample was peripheral blood. The sequence was collected from a man aged 45-65 years with active COVID-19. CDR3 DNA: TGTGCCAGCAGCATACTTACTAGTTCTGAGCAGTTCTTC. Translation gives CASSILTSSEQFF.